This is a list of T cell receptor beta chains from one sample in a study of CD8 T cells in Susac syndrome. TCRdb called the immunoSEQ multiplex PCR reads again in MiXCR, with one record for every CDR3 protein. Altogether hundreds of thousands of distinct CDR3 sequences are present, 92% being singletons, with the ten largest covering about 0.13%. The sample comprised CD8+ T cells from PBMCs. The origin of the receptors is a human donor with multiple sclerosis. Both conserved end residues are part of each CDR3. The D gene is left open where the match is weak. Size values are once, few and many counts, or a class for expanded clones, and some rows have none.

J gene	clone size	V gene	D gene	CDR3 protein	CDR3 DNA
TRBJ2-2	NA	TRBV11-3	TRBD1	CASSLVQGATGELFF	TGTGCCAGCAGCTTAGTCCAGGGGGCGACCGGGGAGCTGTTTTTT
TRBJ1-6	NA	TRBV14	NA	CASSQDRGAPPLHF	TGTGCCAGCAGCCAAGACCGAGGCGCACCACCCCTCCACTTT
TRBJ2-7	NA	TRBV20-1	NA	CSARSSYEQYF	TGCAGTGCTAGATCTAGCTACGAGCAGTACTTC
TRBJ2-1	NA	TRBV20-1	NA	CSARGHPTGPYNEQFF	TGCAGTGCTAGAGGTCACCCGACAGGCCCCTACAATGAGCAGTTCTTC
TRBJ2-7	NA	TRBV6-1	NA	CASSEGSGSLVDEQYF	TGTGCCAGCAGTGAAGGGTCAGGTTCCTTGGTGGACGAGCAGTACTTC
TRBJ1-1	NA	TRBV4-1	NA	CASNDPSLNTEAFF	TGCGCCAGCAACGATCCCTCATTGAACACTGAAGCTTTCTTT
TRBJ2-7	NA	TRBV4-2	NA	CASSQVTSQDHEQYF	TGTGCCAGCAGCCAAGTAACGTCCCAGGACCACGAGCAGTACTTC
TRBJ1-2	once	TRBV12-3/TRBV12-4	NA	CASKMGLYRGYTF	TGTGCCAGCAAGATGGGGCTTTATCGGGGCTACACCTTC
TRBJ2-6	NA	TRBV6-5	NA	CASSYLDTGANVLTF	TGTGCCAGCAGTTACTTGGACACTGGGGCCAACGTCCTGACTTTC
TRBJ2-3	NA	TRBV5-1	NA	CASSLEEGTSTDTQYF	TGCGCCAGCAGCTTGGAAGAAGGGACGAGCACAGATACGCAGTATTTT
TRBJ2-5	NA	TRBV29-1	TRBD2	CSGLAGGSETQYF	TGCAGCGGTCTCGCGGGGGGGAGCGAGACCCAGTACTTC
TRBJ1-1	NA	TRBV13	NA	CASSLASEAFF	TGTGCCAGCAGCTTAGCTTCTGAAGCTTTCTTT
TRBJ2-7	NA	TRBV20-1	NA	CSARDWTPGAYEQYF	TGCAGTGCTAGAGATTGGACACCTGGGGCTTACGAGCAGTACTTC
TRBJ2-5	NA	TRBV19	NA	CASSRNPFRFEETQYF	TGTGCCAGTAGCAGAAATCCGTTTCGATTCGAAGAGACCCAGTACTTC
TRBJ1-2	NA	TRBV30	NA	CASTPVGPAYGYTF	TGTGCCTCCACCCCGGTGGGTCCAGCTTATGGCTACACCTTC
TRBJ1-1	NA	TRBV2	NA	CASVPDSEAFF	TGTGCCAGCGTACCCGACAGTGAAGCTTTCTTT
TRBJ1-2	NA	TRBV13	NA	CASSSQGGDGYTF	TGTGCCAGCAGCTCACAGGGTGGGGATGGCTACACCTTC
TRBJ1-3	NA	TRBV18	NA	CASSPNLTGSSGNTIYF	TGTGCCAGCTCACCGAACTTGACAGGTTCCTCTGGAAACACCATATATTTT
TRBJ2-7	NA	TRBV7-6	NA	CASSLEGGDSYF	TGTGCCAGCAGCTTAGAGGGGGGGGACTCATACTTC
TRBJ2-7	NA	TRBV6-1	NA	CASSQGGWYEQYF	TGTGCCAGCAGCCAAGGAGGCTGGTACGAGCAGTACTTC
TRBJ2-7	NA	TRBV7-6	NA	CASSSAGAEYEQYF	TGTGCCAGCAGCTCCGCAGGGGCAGAGTACGAGCAGTACTTC
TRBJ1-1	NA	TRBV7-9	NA	CASSLGSVNTEAFF	TGTGCCAGCAGCTTAGGTTCTGTGAACACTGAAGCTTTCTTT
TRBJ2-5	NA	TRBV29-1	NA	CSVEGVGKETQYF	TGCAGCGTTGAGGGAGTAGGGAAAGAGACCCAGTACTTC
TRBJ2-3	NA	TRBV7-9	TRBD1	CASRPGRTGGPTDTQYF	TGTGCCAGCAGGCCCGGCCGGACAGGGGGCCCCACTGATACGCAGTATTTT
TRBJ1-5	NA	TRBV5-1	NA	CASSLGREPSGEPQHF	TGCGCCAGCAGCTTGGGTAGGGAGCCCTCCGGTGAGCCCCAGCATTTT
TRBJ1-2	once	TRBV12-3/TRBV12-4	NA	CASSLDIGGGYTF	TGTGCCAGCAGTTTGGACATAGGGGGAGGCTACACCTTC
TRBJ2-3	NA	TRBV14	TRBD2	CASSQDGRAGPPWDTQYF	TGTGCCAGCAGCCAAGATGGGCGAGCGGGGCCCCCGTGGGATACGCAGTATTTT
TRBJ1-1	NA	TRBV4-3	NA	CASSQDRPGTEAFF	TGCGCCAGCAGCCAAGACAGGCCGGGGACTGAAGCTTTCTTT
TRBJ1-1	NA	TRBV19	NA	CASTTVGGEAFF	TGTGCCAGTACCACGGTGGGGGGGGAAGCTTTCTTT
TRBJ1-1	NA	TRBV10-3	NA	CAREAEAFF	TGTGCCCGTGAGGCTGAAGCTTTCTTT
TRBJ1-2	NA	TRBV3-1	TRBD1	CASSQEDRDRGYTF	TGTGCCAGCAGCCAAGAAGACAGGGACCGCGGCTACACCTTC
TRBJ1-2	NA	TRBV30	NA	CAWSDDRLTGYTF	TGTGCCTGGAGCGATGACAGGCTTACGGGCTACACCTTC
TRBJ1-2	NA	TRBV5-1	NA	CASSRGGDIKVAGYTF	TGCGCCAGCAGCCGCGGTGGGGACATCAAGGTTGCTGGCTACACCTTC
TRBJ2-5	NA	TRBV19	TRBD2	CASSSGLDQETQYF	TGTGCCAGTAGTTCCGGACTAGACCAAGAGACCCAGTACTTC
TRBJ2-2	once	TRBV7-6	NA	CASSFSSAGELFF	TGTGCCAGCAGCTTCTCGTCCGCCGGGGAGCTGTTTTTT
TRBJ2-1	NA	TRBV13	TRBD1	CASSSLGTGYNEQFF	TGTGCCAGCAGCTCCCTCGGGACAGGTTACAATGAGCAGTTCTTC
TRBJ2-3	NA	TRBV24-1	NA	CATSDPPFDTQYF	TGTGCCACCAGTGATCCTCCCTTCGATACGCAGTATTTT
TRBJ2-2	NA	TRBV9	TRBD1	CASRLGRDRGNTGELFF	TGTGCCAGCAGGCTCGGCCGGGACAGGGGAAATACCGGGGAGCTGTTTTTT
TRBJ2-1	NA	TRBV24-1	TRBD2	CATSDLRGNHNEQFF	TGTGCCACCAGTGATCTGCGGGGGAACCACAATGAGCAGTTCTTC
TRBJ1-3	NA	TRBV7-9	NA	CASSPVVGLTSGNTIYF	TGTGCCAGCAGCCCTGTTGTAGGCCTTACTTCTGGAAACACCATATATTTT
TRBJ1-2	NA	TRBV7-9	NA	CASSSNDRGGATYGYTF	TGTGCCAGCAGCTCAAACGATCGGGGGGGCGCTACCTATGGCTACACCTTC
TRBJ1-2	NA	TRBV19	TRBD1	CASSPWDRGQDGYTF	TGTGCCAGTAGTCCTTGGGACAGGGGGCAGGATGGCTACACCTTC
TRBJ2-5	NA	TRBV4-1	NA	CASSRSAEDQETQYF	TGCGCCAGCAGCCGTTCGGCGGAGGACCAAGAGACCCAGTACTTC
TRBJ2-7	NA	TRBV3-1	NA	CASSQAGFYEQYF	TGTGCCAGCAGCCAAGCCGGATTCTACGAGCAGTACTTC
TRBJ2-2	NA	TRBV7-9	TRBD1	CASSSQGAGTGELFF	TGTGCCAGCAGCTCCCAGGGGGCAGGCACCGGGGAGCTGTTTTTT
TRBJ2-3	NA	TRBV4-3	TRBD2	CASSQDPPGGPTDTQYF	TGCGCCAGCAGCCAAGATCCCCCGGGAGGGCCCACAGATACGCAGTATTTT
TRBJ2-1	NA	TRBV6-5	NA	CASSRLDSYNEQFF	TGTGCCAGCAGTCGTTTGGATTCCTACAATGAGCAGTTCTTC
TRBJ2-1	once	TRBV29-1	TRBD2	CSVRGAASGGNNEQFF	TGCAGCGTCCGGGGGGCGGCTAGCGGGGGGAACAATGAGCAGTTCTTC
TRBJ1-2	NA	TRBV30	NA	CAWSVIDRSNYGYTF	TGTGCCTGGAGTGTAATTGACAGATCTAACTATGGCTACACCTTC
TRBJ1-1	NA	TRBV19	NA	CASSKPMTGNTEAFF	TGTGCCAGTAGTAAACCTATGACAGGGAACACTGAAGCTTTCTTT
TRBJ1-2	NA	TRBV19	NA	CASWATGLSYGYTF	TGTGCCAGTTGGGCTACAGGGCTATCCTATGGCTACACCTTC
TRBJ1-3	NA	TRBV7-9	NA	CASSHRTDGNTIYF	TGTGCCAGCAGCCATCGGACCGACGGAAACACCATATATTTT
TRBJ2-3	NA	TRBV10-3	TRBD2	CAISLPGAGGPFPPKYF	TGTGCCATCAGCCTACCGGGGGCGGGAGGGCCATTCCCCCCTAAGTATTTT
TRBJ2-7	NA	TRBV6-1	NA	CASSETAYEQYF	TGTGCCAGCAGTGAAACCGCCTACGAGCAGTACTTC
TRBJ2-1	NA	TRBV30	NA	CAWSGLGDEQFF	TGTGCCTGGTCAGGCCTCGGGGATGAGCAGTTCTTC
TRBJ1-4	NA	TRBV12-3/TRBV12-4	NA	CASSPVGAGGEKLFF	TGTGCCAGCAGTCCCGTCGGGGCGGGGGGTGAAAAACTGTTTTTT
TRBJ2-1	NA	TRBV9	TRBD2	CASSGRSGSSYNEQFF	TGTGCCAGCAGCGGACGTAGCGGGAGCTCGTACAATGAGCAGTTCTTC